The 6 T cell receptor delta chains listed next were all sequenced from one sample in a study of gamma-delta T cells after stem cell transplantation. TCRdb applied CATT to the RT-PCR reads for clone calling. The repertoire holds 1,200 to 1,500 delta-chain clones, with over 2% as singletons. The sample consisted of gamma-delta T cells. Receptors originate from a human donor. It is not recorded whose cells these are; they may come from a transplant donor.

This clone is classed as medium-sized. This rearrangement joins TRDV1 to TRDJ1, with TRDD3 as a possible D gene (5 bases). CDR1 and CDR2 (germline): TSWWSYY, QGS. This CDR3 is 19 amino acids long. V lost 1 base and J lost 0, with 21 bases in between. In DNA, the CDR3 is TGTGCTCTTGGGGAACCCCGCCTCCACGGGATCATATACACCGATAAACTCATCTTT. This gives the protein CALGEPRLHGIIYTDKLIF.

The J gene is TRDJ1, the V gene TRDV2; TRDD3 agrees at 11 bases. The CDR3 has 17 residues. CDR1 GEAIGNYY and CDR2 EKD come from the germline V gene. The J segment lost 7 bases and the V segment lost 2 bases, leaving 14 bases of the junction unmatched. The CDR3 region has the DNA TGTGCCTGTGACAACCGTGGCTTGGGGGATACGGAGGCTAAACTCATCTTT. Translating gives CACDNRGLGDTEAKLIF.

This clone was detected only a few times. TCRdb records a much larger clone's protein for this DNA, with a difference at residue 8 that likely arises from a read error; the protein given is the translation of the DNA. The rearrangement uses TRDV2 and TRDJ3; 7 nucleotides line up with TRDD3. After removal of 1 base from V and 0 bases from J, the junction contained 8 bases not matched to a gene. Germline V gene data show CDR1 as GEAIGNYY and CDR2 as EKD. The CDR3 is 19 amino acids. DNA of the CDR3: TGTGCCTGTGACACTGGGGGACACGAGAACTCCTGGGACACCCGACAGATGTTTTTC. It codes for CACDTGGHENSWDTRQMFF.

Notes on this clone: Translating this DNA gives a protein that differs at residue 17 from the TCRdb one, which belongs to a much larger clone; a read error is likely, and the protein shown is this translation. V usage is TRDV2 and J usage is TRDJ1; TRDD3 matches 10 bases. The germline CDR1 and CDR2 sequences are GEAIGNYY and EKD. This CDR3 has 20 residues. The CDR3, as DNA: TGTGCCTGTGACTCGATGCTTACTGGGGGATCACCCCAGGAGGCCGATAATCTCATCTTT. This encodes CACDSMLTGGSPQEADNLIF.

By its share, this clone is medium-sized. The V call is TRDV1, the J call TRDJ1, with 9 bases fitting TRDD2. The CDR3 has 22 amino acids. The germline V gene has CDR1 TSWWSYY and CDR2 QGS. With V trimmed by 0 bases and J by 0 bases, 20 bases remained unmatched. DNA for the CDR3: TGTGCTCTTGGGGAACTCGAGGCCTTCCTACGTGGAGGGGGACCTTACACCGATAAACTCATCTTT. Amino acids: CALGELEAFLRGGGPYTDKLIF.

This clone was seen more than once but under ten times. The TCRdb record carries a much larger clone's protein, which differs from this DNA's translation at residue 3; a read error is the likely cause, and the protein listed here is the DNA translation. The J gene is TRDJ1, the V gene TRDV2; TRDD3 aligns across 8 bases. The CDR3 is 17 amino acids. Germline loops: CDR1 GEAIGNYY, CDR2 EKD. The CDR3 nucleotides read TGTGCCCGTGACACCGTCCGGGGGATATCGTACACCGATAAACTCATCTTT. This sequence encodes CARDTVRGISYTDKLIF.